One sample yielded the 31 T cell receptor beta chains listed below, sequenced in a study of T cell repertoires in aging, cancer and after chemotherapy. Multiplex touch-down PCR with TRB-A/B primers amplified rearranged V-D-J TRB sequences. TCRdb recomputed calls from the multiplex PCR reads with MiXCR, one row per CDR3 protein. This table has 1,500 to 2,000 distinct CDR3 sequences, roughly 25% appearing once. Peripheral blood genomic DNA, not sorted cells or RNA, was the template. The sequenced sample consisted of blood. The receptors originated from a human donor with a solid tumor.

This clonotype is deemed medium-sized. The V and J genes are TRBV6-5 and TRBJ1-1; D might be TRBD1 (5 bases). The CDR3 sequence is 15 residues long. CDR1 is MNHEY, CDR2 SVGAGI, per germline. V lost 2 bases and J lost 1, with 11 bases in between. CDR3 protein: CASSYRAGGNTEAFF. Here the CDR3 DNA reads TGTGCCAGCAGTTACCGGGCGGGGGGGAACACTGAAGCTTTCTTT.

The J gene is TRBJ2-3, the V gene TRBV5-4; TRBD1 aligns across 11 bases. Trimming cost V 9 bases and J 2 bases; bases outside gene matches: 5. Germline V gene data show CDR1 as SGHNT and CDR2 as YYREEE (reference sequence). This CDR3 comprises 14 residues. For the CDR3, the DNA is TGTGCCACCTGGACAGGGGGCTACACAGATACGCAGTATTTT. The encoded protein is CATWTGGYTDTQYF.

In its sample, this clonotype is medium-sized. The chain joins TRBV30 to TRBJ1-1; D is unresolved. This CDR3 is 14 amino acids long. Germline values: CDR1 GTSNPN, CDR2 SVGIG (reference sequence). Trimming removed 4 bases from V and 4 bases from J, with 16 bases in between. CDR3 DNA: TGTGCCTGGACCCCCGGCATTTACACCACTGAAGCTTTCTTT. Amino acid sequence: CAWTPGIYTTEAFF.

A few counts support this clonotype. This rearrangement joins TRBV4-2 to TRBJ2-7, with 7 bases that match TRBD2. Per germline, CDR1 LGHNA and CDR2 YNFKEQ. This CDR3 has 16 amino acids. The junction had 8 bases not matched to a gene; V was cut back by 1 base and J by 2 bases. Written as DNA, the CDR3 is TGTGCCAGCAGCCAAGCTGCTTACGGGGGGACCTACGAGCAGTACTTC. Its protein product is CASSQAAYGGTYEQYF.

By share, this clonotype counts as medium-sized. For the CDR3, the DNA is TGTGCCAGCAGCCGACAGGGGAGTGAAAAACTGTTTTTT. Amino acid sequence: CASSRQGSEKLFF. This chain links TRBV11-3 with TRBJ1-4; 8 nucleotides match TRBD1. The germline CDR1 and CDR2 sequences are SGHNT and YENEEA. Trimming removed 5 bases from V and 7 bases from J; junction bases left unmatched: 3. This CDR3 has 13 residues.

This clonotype occurred a few times. The chain recombines TRBV18 with TRBJ2-7; D call uncertain. V lost 2 bases and J 3 bases, leaving 11 bases between the germline ends. The CDR3 is 14 amino acids. Germline loops: CDR1 KGHSH, CDR2 LQKENI. The CDR3 DNA reads as TGTGCCAGCTCACCAAACGTGGGTGGCTACGAGCAGTACTTC. Translated, it gives CASSPNVGGYEQYF.

Sample share makes this clonotype medium-sized (0.01 to 0.1%). The chain joins TRBV27 to TRBJ2-7, with no clear D. Germline CDR1 reads MNHEY; CDR2 reads SMNVEV (reference sequence). The CDR3 runs to 14 residues. V was shortened by 2 bases and J by 8 bases, with 16 bases between the two germline ends. CDR3 region: CASSLRLDPSKQYF. CDR3 bases: TGTGCCAGCAGTTTACGCCTAGACCCTTCCAAGCAGTACTTC.

The V gene is TRBV15, the J gene TRBJ2-5; 11 bases fit TRBD2. Unmatched junction bases numbered 12, after V lost 1 base and J lost 5 bases. This CDR3 is built from 18 residues. Germline V gene lookup returns CDR1 LNHNV and CDR2 YYDKDF (reference sequence). The CDR3 is CATSRVYGSGGVGETQYF. DNA of the CDR3: TGTGCCACCAGCAGAGTCTACGGTAGCGGGGGGGTAGGGGAGACCCAGTACTTC.

This clonotype was observed a few times. V usage is TRBV28 and J usage is TRBJ2-7, with 7 bases that match TRBD1. Trimming cost V 5 bases and J 6 bases; bases outside gene matches: 7. In germline, CDR1 is MDHEN, CDR2 SYDVKM. The CDR3 loop spans 13 amino acids. CDR3 coding DNA: TGTGCCAGCAGTCTCGGACAGGTAGGCGAGCAGTACTTC. Translated, it gives CASSLGQVGEQYF.

The chain carries TRBV20-1 and TRBJ1-3; no reliable D call. The CDR3 extends over 14 amino acids. Trimming took 0 bases from V and 0 from J, leaving 6 bases between them. Germline CDR1 and CDR2: DFQATT and SNEGSKA (reference sequence). The CDR3 DNA reads as TGCAGTGCTAGAGAGGGCAGCTCTGGAAACACCATATATTTT. Amino acids: CSAREGSSGNTIYF.

The genes are TRBV7-9 and TRBJ1-5, with D perhaps TRBD1 (6 bases). Between the trimmed V and J ends, which lost 4 bases and 4 bases, there was a span of 20 bases. The CDR3 sequence is 17 residues long. Germline lookup yields CDR1 SEHNR and CDR2 FQNEAQ (reference sequence). CDR3 bases: TGTGCCAGCAGCTCGGGGGCGTCAGGAGGACCTAATCAGCCCCAGCATTTT. The encoded protein is CASSSGASGGPNQPQHF.

This clonotype counts as large. This chain links TRBV29-1 with TRBJ1-2; a weak D match, TRBD1 (5 bases). CDR1 is SQVTM, CDR2 ANQGSEA, per germline. The CDR3 totals 12 residues. Trimming left V 6 bases short and J 8 bases short, with 16 bases between. DNA of the CDR3: TGCAGCGTAGCAGGGTTTGAGAAAGGCTACACCTTC. Amino acids: CSVAGFEKGYTF.

The sample holds a few counts of this clonotype. The rearrangement links TRBV12-3 or TRBV12-4 to TRBJ1-1; the match to TRBD1 covers 11 bases. V dropped 5 bases and J dropped 5; count of bases not matched to a gene: 4. The CDR3 is made up of 14 amino acids. The CDR3 sequence is CASSRTGGGTEAFF. CDR3 bases: TGTGCCAGCAGTCGGACAGGGGGCGGAACTGAAGCTTTCTTT.

The genes are TRBV3-1 and TRBJ2-1; possibly TRBD2 for D (6 bases). V lost 3 bases and J 16 bases, leaving 16 bases between the germline ends. CDR1 LGHDT and CDR2 YNNKEL come from the germline V gene (reference sequence). This CDR3 spans 12 amino acids. CDR3 residues: CASSHGVGGCFF. In nucleotides, the CDR3 is TGTGCCAGCAGCCACGGAGTCGGGGGATGTTTCTTC.

Only a few counts were recorded for this clonotype. The gene calls are TRBV7-3 and TRBJ2-1; D is possibly TRBD1 (6 bases). Germline lookup yields CDR1 SGHTA and CDR2 FQGTGA. Trimming shortened V by 5 bases and J by 0 bases, and 8 bases separated the two germline ends. CDR3 size: 14 residues. CDR3 sequence: CASSQDSSYNEQFF. The CDR3 DNA follows: TGTGCCAGCAGCCAGGACAGCTCCTACAATGAGCAGTTCTTC.

This rearrangement joins TRBV5-4 to TRBJ2-7; a possible D gene is TRBD2 (6 bases). This CDR3 is built from 14 residues. Trimming shortened V by 3 bases and J by 2 bases, and 12 bases separated the two germline ends. The germline gives CDR1 SGHNT, CDR2 YYREEE (reference sequence). This chain's CDR3 is CASSSPGGAYEQYF. In nucleotides, the CDR3 is TGTGCCAGCAGCTCCCCGGGCGGGGCCTACGAGCAGTACTTC.

Within the sample, this clonotype is medium-sized. V gene TRBV12-3 or TRBV12-4 combines with J gene TRBJ2-7, with D perhaps matching TRBD2 (5 bases). Trimming took 5 bases from V and 9 from J, leaving 20 bases between them. The CDR3 length is 14 residues. As DNA, the CDR3 is TGTGCCAGCAGTCCCGACACCCTCCGGGGTAGGCAGTACTTC. It encodes CASSPDTLRGRQYF.

The rearrangement uses TRBV5-4 and TRBJ1-2; D ambiguous. CDR1 SGHNT and CDR2 YYREEE come from the germline V gene (reference sequence). Trimming left V 5 bases short and J 2 bases short, with 13 bases between. The CDR3 contains 14 residues. This chain's CDR3 is CASSSDLMNYGYTF. In DNA form, the CDR3 reads TGTGCCAGCAGTTCTGACTTGATGAACTATGGCTACACCTTC.

This clonotype is medium-sized within its sample. V is TRBV6-1 and J is TRBJ2-1, with D possibly matching TRBD1 (5 bases). V was pared by 6 bases and J by 0 bases, with 9 bases between. This CDR3 comprises 14 residues. The germline V gene encodes CDR1 MNHNS and CDR2 SASEGT. The CDR3 sequence is CASRDISSYNEQFF. Here the CDR3 DNA reads TGTGCCAGCAGGGACATCAGCTCCTACAATGAGCAGTTCTTC.

CDR3 in DNA: TGCGCCAGCAGTGAGTCAGGACAGGGTGGTTCACCCCTCCACTTT. Protein product: CASSESGQGGSPLHF. The V and J genes are TRBV10-1 and TRBJ1-6; 8 positions agree with TRBD1. Trimming removed 0 bases from V and 9 bases from J; junction bases left unmatched: 4. Germline-derived CDR1 and CDR2 are WNHNN and SYGVQD (reference sequence). The CDR3 consists of 15 residues.

The chain couples TRBV5-4 to TRBJ2-6; D gene uncertain. V gave up 9 bases and J gave up 0 bases, with 10 bases separating them. Germline V gives CDR1 SGHNT, CDR2 YYREEE (reference sequence). CDR3 length equals 14 residues. The CDR3 is CATSTFSGANVLTF. The CDR3 bases are TGTGCCACGTCGACCTTCTCTGGGGCCAACGTCCTGACTTTC.

In this sample, this clonotype turned up a few times. The chain uses TRBV5-1 and TRBJ1-1; D gene uncertain. From germline, CDR1 is SGHRS and CDR2 YFSETQ. The V end lost 2 bases, the J end lost 5 bases, and 10 bases lay between the germline ends. This CDR3 spans 13 amino acids. For the CDR3, the DNA is TGCGCCAGCAGCTTCGGGTCGGGGACTGAAGCTTTCTTT. It specifies CASSFGSGTEAFF.

By proportion, this clonotype is medium-sized. The rearrangement uses TRBV6-1 and TRBJ2-7; 8 bases fit TRBD1. Germline CDR1 and CDR2: MNHNS and SASEGT. With V trimmed by 8 bases and J by 2 bases, 8 bases remained unmatched. The CDR3 is 14 amino acids. Here the CDR3 reads CASSQDRVTYEQYF. The CDR3 DNA reads TGTGCCAGCTCACAGGACAGGGTGACCTACGAGCAGTACTTC.

The genes are TRBV2 and TRBJ1-6; D unclear. V was trimmed by 4 bases and J by 6 bases, leaving 10 bases between them. The CDR3 loop spans 14 amino acids. The V gene's germline CDR1 is SNHLY and CDR2 FYNNEI. The CDR3 DNA is TGTGCCAGCAGTGTTCGTCGGATTAATTCACCCCTCCACTTT. Translation gives CASSVRRINSPLHF.

This clonotype was recorded a few times. In DNA, the CDR3 is TGTGCCACCAGTGACCCTACTAGCGATGAGCAGTTCTTC. Translated, it gives CATSDPTSDEQFF. This chain links TRBV24-1 with TRBJ2-1, with 7 positions matching TRBD2. The length of the CDR3 is 13 residues. Germline loops: CDR1 KGHDR, CDR2 SFDVKD. The V and J ends lost 4 bases and 8 bases, in that order; junction bases with no gene match: 4.

This chain links TRBV20-1 with TRBJ1-2; 10 bases line up with TRBD1. Losses at the gene ends were 1 base for V and 3 bases for J; bases not matched to a gene: 11. Germline loops: CDR1 DFQATT, CDR2 SNEGSKA (reference sequence). The CDR3 is 17 amino acids. As DNA, the CDR3 is TGCAGTGCTAGAGCCCGGGGCGGGGACAGGGGCGACTATGGCTACACCTTC. As protein: CSARARGGDRGDYGYTF.

The V gene is TRBV14, the J gene TRBJ2-3; D unresolved. The CDR3 contains 15 residues. CDR1 is SGHDN and CDR2 is FVKESK in the germline V gene. Trimming shortened V by 5 bases and J by 0 bases, and 12 bases separated the two germline ends. In nucleotides, the CDR3 is TGTGCCAGCAGCACTCAGGAATATAGCACAGATACGCAGTATTTT. This gives the protein CASSTQEYSTDTQYF.

A few counts support this clonotype. This chain connects TRBV6-2 or TRBV6-3 to TRBJ2-6; a possible D gene is TRBD1 (6 bases). CDR3 length equals 18 residues. Germline-derived CDR1 and CDR2 are MNHEY and SVGEGT. Trimming took off 5 bases at V and 0 bases at J, with 17 bases between the two ends. CDR3: CASSLSGVGVSGANVLTF. CDR3 DNA: TGTGCCAGCAGTCTCTCAGGGGTCGGGGTCTCTGGGGCCAACGTCCTGACTTTC.

The rearrangement links TRBV6-1 to TRBJ2-7; D tentatively reads TRBD1 or TRBD2 (5 bases each). Deletions cut 0 bases from V and 2 bases from J, with 11 bases between. The CDR3 has 15 amino acids. The germline V gene has CDR1 MNHNS and CDR2 SASEGT. The CDR3 protein is CASSEAGTVTYEQYF. CDR3 in DNA: TGTGCCAGCAGTGAAGCTGGGACGGTAACCTACGAGCAGTACTTC.

This clonotype was observed a few times. The gene calls are TRBV24-1 and TRBJ2-3; D is perhaps TRBD1 (6 bases). V lost 4 bases to trimming and J lost 0 bases, with 13 bases between them. Germline V gene data show CDR1 as KGHDR and CDR2 as SFDVKD. The CDR3 is 16 residues long. CDR3 sequence reads: CATSDPQGPSTDTQYF. In nucleotides, the CDR3 is TGTGCCACCAGTGACCCGCAGGGGCCGAGCACAGATACGCAGTATTTT.

This clonotype is labeled medium-sized (0.01 to 0.1%). The chain combines TRBV19 with TRBJ1-5; D gene ambiguous. Trimming took off 5 bases at V and 9 bases at J, with 14 bases between the two ends. Germline V lookup: CDR1 LNHDA, CDR2 SQIVND (reference sequence). This CDR3 is 13 amino acids long. The CDR3 bases are TGTGCCAGTAGTCTTTACACCGATCGGCCCCAGCATTTT. Translation: CASSLYTDRPQHF. Full variable domain (rest looked up from reference TRBV19 and TRBJ1-5): DGGITQSPKYLFRKEGQNVTLSCEQNLNHDAMYWYRQDPGQGLRLIYYSQIVNDFQKGDIAEGYSVSREKKESFPLTVTSAQKNPTAFYLCASSLYTDRPQHFGDGTRLSIL.